The T cell receptor (beta chain) described here comes from a study of T cell changes during pregnancy in multiple sclerosis. Libraries were prepared by immunoSEQ multiplex PCR; TCRdb keeps only in-frame clonotypes and omits some of them. The top ten hold around 7.9% of the sample, which has about 47,000 clones, approximately 92% seen once. Germline V gene data show CDR1 as ENHRY and CDR2 as SYGVKD. The CDR3 extends over 14 amino acids. The V and J ends lost 2 bases and 5 bases respectively, with 13 bases between them. This chain links TRBV10-3 with TRBJ2-7, with a tentative D call TRBD2 (6 bases). The source of this sequence is a female donor with multiple sclerosis, enrolled in a pregnancy study. Specimen: CD8+ T cells from peripheral blood mononuclear cells, collected in the second trimester of pregnancy. Here the CDR3 reads CAISESLRGNEQYF. The CDR3 region has the DNA TGTGCCATCAGTGAGAGCCTGCGGGGTAACGAGCAGTACTTC.